This T cell receptor beta chain derives from a study of beta chain features in type 1 diabetes. At the level of the study: The examined sorted cells totaled 110 million or so across samples.

The CDR3 has 13 amino acids. CDR1 is SGHTA and CDR2 is FQGNSA in the germline V gene. Trimming took off 5 bases at V and 1 base at J, with 8 bases between the two ends. Regarding the study as a whole: Patients showed naive, central memory and Treg TCRB repertoires that appeared more similar than those of healthy donors.

Notes on this clone: Its antigen remains unidentified.

Sequenced material consisted of expressed TCRB transcripts (all of the isolated RNA was reverse transcribed). Libraries were prepared by immunoSEQ multiplex PCR; TCRdb keeps only in-frame clonotypes and omits some of them. The sample carries 350,000 to 450,000 clones, approximately 14% recorded once. Purity exceeded 95% in all sorted populations. The receptor's source is a man aged 25 to 45 in good health. Sequenced material: naive CD4+ T cells from blood. The chain has TRBV7-2 and TRBJ2-5, with D maybe TRBD2 (5 bases). Here the CDR3 reads CASSRTVQETQYF. The CDR3 DNA is TGTGCCAGCAGCCGGACTGTCCAAGAGACCCAGTACTTC.